The rows below give T cell receptor beta chains drawn from one sample of a study of beta chain features in type 1 diabetes. Only in-frame clones appear in the TCRdb table, and some are missing; sequencing was by immunoSEQ multiplex PCR. Among around 500,000 clones listed, around 10% were seen once. The sample was naive CD4+ T cells from blood. These receptors were collected from a woman younger than 30 in good health. CDR3s include the opening cysteine and the closing phenylalanine or tryptophan. D genes are given only for firm matches. Not all rows give a size; the values are once, few, many and, for expanded clones, a class.

>15|TRBJ2-7|TRBV6-6|.|.
CASSPLGTAGYEQYF
TGTGCCAGCAGTCCCCTCGGGACGGCGGGTTACGAGCAGTACTTC
>15|TRBJ1-2|TRBV4-1|TRBD1|.
CASSQGGQAAYGYTF
TGCGCCAGCAGCCAAGGAGGACAGGCCGCCTATGGCTACACCTTC
>16|TRBJ2-2|TRBV9|TRBD1|.
CASSASDRVYTGELFF
TGTGCCAGCAGCGCTTCGGACAGGGTTTACACCGGGGAGCTGTTTTTT
>16|TRBJ2-1|TRBV9|TRBD1|few
CASSKQGASSYNEQFF
TGTGCCAGCAGCAAGCAGGGGGCGAGCTCCTACAATGAGCAGTTCTTC
>13|TRBJ2-5|TRBV7-3|.|few
CASSVDRQETQYF
TGTGCCAGCAGCGTCGACAGACAAGAGACCCAGTACTTC
>14|TRBJ1-1|TRBV4-3|.|few
CASSQAWRNTEAFF
TGCGCCAGCAGCCAAGCTTGGAGGAACACTGAAGCTTTCTTT
>13|TRBJ1-4|TRBV7-9|TRBD1|.
CASSDRGNEKLFF
TGTGCCAGCAGCGACAGGGGCAACGAAAAACTGTTTTTT
>14|TRBJ1-6|TRBV25-1|.|few
CASRRAGDNSPLHF
TGTGCCAGCAGGAGGGCGGGTGATAATTCACCCCTCCACTTT
>15|TRBJ2-1|TRBV7-8|.|.
CASSSRGPLYNEQFF
TGTGCCAGCAGCTCACGGGGGCCTCTTTACAATGAGCAGTTCTTC
>14|TRBJ2-3|TRBV19|.|few
CASSAGWGTDTQYF
TGTGCCAGTAGTGCCGGCTGGGGCACAGATACGCAGTATTTT
>16|TRBJ2-3|TRBV4-3|.|few
CASSLNGRVGTDTQYF
TGCGCCAGCAGCCTAAACGGGAGAGTGGGGACAGATACGCAGTATTTT
>15|TRBJ2-4|TRBV5-4|.|few
CASSLAAGGKNIQYF
TGTGCCAGCAGCTTGGCCGCCGGGGGCAAAAACATTCAGTACTTC
>13|TRBJ2-2|TRBV5-1|.|.
CASIGADTGELFF
TGCGCCAGCATTGGAGCTGACACCGGGGAGCTGTTTTTT
>15|TRBJ2-1|TRBV7-9|.|.
CASSVFAGSYNEQFF
TGTGCCAGCAGCGTTTTCGCGGGCTCCTACAATGAGCAGTTCTTC
>13|TRBJ2-3|TRBV7-2|TRBD2|few
CASGAGVADTQYF
TGTGCCAGCGGAGCGGGAGTTGCAGATACGCAGTATTTT
>16|TRBJ2-2|TRBV2|.|.
CASRVGDKPNTGELFF
TGTGCCAGCAGAGTTGGGGACAAACCGAACACCGGGGAGCTGTTTTTT
>15|TRBJ2-1|TRBV11-1|TRBD2|.
CASRLSSGVINEQFF
TGTGCCAGCAGGCTTTCTAGCGGGGTAATAAATGAGCAGTTCTTC
>15|TRBJ2-3|TRBV5-1|.|.
CASSLRDKGRDTQYF
TGCGCCAGCAGCTTGCGGGACAAGGGACGTGATACGCAGTATTTT
>15|TRBJ2-7|TRBV4-2|TRBD1|few
CASSQGGTGGYEQYF
TGTGCCAGCAGCCAAGGAGGCACAGGGGGCTACGAGCAGTACTTC
>14|TRBJ2-4|TRBV15|.|.
CATSKIIAKNIQYF
TGTGCCACCAGCAAGATAATAGCCAAAAACATTCAGTACTTC
>11|TRBJ2-7|TRBV6-6|.|.
CASSSGVEQYF
TGTGCCAGCAGTTCGGGGGTCGAGCAGTACTTC
>15|TRBJ2-5|TRBV15|.|.
CATSRGWGYQETQYF
TGTGCCACCAGCAGAGGATGGGGGTACCAAGAGACCCAGTACTTC
>14|TRBJ2-1|TRBV9|.|few
CASSVGERGNEQFF
TGTGCCAGCAGCGTAGGAGAACGGGGCAATGAGCAGTTCTTC
>12|TRBJ1-5|TRBV9|.|.
CASGRGFQPQHF
TGTGCCAGCGGGAGGGGTTTTCAGCCCCAGCATTTT
>14|TRBJ2-3|TRBV5-1|.|few
CASSFGSSTDTQYF
TGCGCCAGCAGCTTCGGATCCAGCACAGATACGCAGTATTTT
>15|TRBJ2-5|TRBV4-2|.|few
CASSPETFYQETQYF
TGTGCCAGCAGCCCAGAGACCTTCTACCAAGAGACCCAGTACTTC
>16|TRBJ2-7|TRBV25-1|.|.
CASSEGAGGRGYEQYF
TGTGCCAGCAGTGAAGGGGCTGGGGGAAGAGGCTACGAGCAGTACTTC
>15|TRBJ1-2|TRBV7-2|.|few
CASSLGPGENYGYTF
TGTGCCAGCAGCTTAGGTCCGGGGGAGAACTATGGCTACACCTTC
>13|TRBJ1-2|TRBV7-9|.|.
CASSQELGYGYTF
TGTGCCAGCAGCCAAGAGCTAGGCTATGGCTACACCTTC
>15|TRBJ1-4|TRBV9|TRBD1|.
CASSALTGGSEKLFF
TGTGCCAGCAGCGCCCTGACAGGGGGGAGTGAAAAACTGTTTTTT
>16|TRBJ2-6|TRBV11-1|TRBD1|.
CASRAGTGTGANVLTF
TGTGCCAGCAGGGCCGGGACAGGGACAGGGGCCAACGTCCTGACTTTC
>16|TRBJ2-1|TRBV13|.|few
CASSFRQSGLRNEQFF
TGTGCCAGCAGCTTCCGACAGTCCGGATTACGAAATGAGCAGTTCTTC
>14|TRBJ2-1|TRBV5-4|.|.
CASSLAGERNEQFF
TGTGCCAGCAGCTTGGCGGGGGAGCGGAATGAGCAGTTCTTC
>11|TRBJ2-7|TRBV6-1|.|.
CASRKFYEQYF
TGTGCCAGCAGGAAATTCTACGAGCAGTACTTC
>16|TRBJ2-3|TRBV7-3|TRBD2|.
CASSLIPSGSADTQYF
TGTGCCAGCAGCTTAATTCCTAGCGGGAGTGCAGATACGCAGTATTTT